Below are 3 T cell receptor beta chains sequenced from a single sample in a study of tumor-infiltrating lymphocytes in primary liver carcinoma. Unsorted whole blood supplied the RNA, and germline DNA was extracted too. Total RNA amounting to 500 ng was the source from which TCR beta cDNA was made with a constant-region primer. Libraries covering TCR beta were generated through three nested multiplex PCR rounds (using a slightly modified ARM-PCR). Researchers ran the first two PCR rounds for about 11 cycles each with TRBV1-TRBV30 forward primers and a C-beta reverse primer. Via MiXCR, TCRdb re-called the multiplex PCR reads, giving one row per CDR3 protein. The sample lists over 250,000 distinct CDR3 sequences; roughly 60% were seen once. Source material: peripheral blood. The receptors shown here come from a woman aged 25 to 39 with primary liver carcinoma and hepatitis B virus infection.

V is TRBV4-2 and J is TRBJ2-1; the D gene is possibly TRBD2 (6 bases). The germline V gene has CDR1 LGHNA and CDR2 YNFKEQ. The CDR3 loop spans 13 amino acids. V lost 0 bases, J lost 8 bases, and 8 bases lay in between. The CDR3 reads CASSQDWGDEQFF. The CDR3 region has the DNA TGTGCCAGCAGCCAAGATTGGGGGGATGAGCAGTTCTTC.

This clonotype occurred a few times. The CDR3 region is CAWSRDGTDTQYF. The CDR3 DNA is TGTGCCTGGAGTCGAGATGGCACAGATACGCAGTATTTT. This chain joins TRBV30 and TRBJ2-3; D uncertain. Germline lookup yields CDR1 GTSNPN and CDR2 SVGIG (reference sequence). V dropped 2 bases and J dropped 1 base, with 7 bases sitting between them. The CDR3 is 13 amino acids.

This clonotype has just a few counts. CDR3 in DNA: TGTGCCAGCAGCCATTACACGCGTGGGTGGGCTTTCTTT. Its protein is CASSHYTRGWAFF. The chain joins TRBV12-3 or TRBV12-4 to TRBJ1-1; D remains ambiguous. The CDR3 extends over 13 amino acids. The germline V and J ends were trimmed by 6 bases and 11 bases, with 19 bases remaining between them.